This entry is about one T cell receptor (beta chain). Produced via immunoSEQ multiplex PCR; TCRdb's table is partial and in-frame only. The sample yields under 450,000 clones, approximately 92% seen once. V shed 4 bases and J 6 bases; nucleotides not matched to a gene: 13. Germline loops: CDR1 MNHEY, CDR2 SMNVEV (reference sequence). CDR3 length equals 17 residues. This sample is drawn from a study of control samples from healthy donors and cancer patients. The V and J genes are TRBV27 and TRBJ2-2, with 8 bases aligning to TRBD1. Sequencing was carried out using PBMCs. The clonotype originates from a man between 35 and 55 years old with head and neck cancer. The CDR3 nucleotides read TGTGCCAGCAGTTACCCGCGGACAGGGAATGTGGCCGGGGAGCTGTTTTTT. Protein sequence: CASSYPRTGNVAGELFF.